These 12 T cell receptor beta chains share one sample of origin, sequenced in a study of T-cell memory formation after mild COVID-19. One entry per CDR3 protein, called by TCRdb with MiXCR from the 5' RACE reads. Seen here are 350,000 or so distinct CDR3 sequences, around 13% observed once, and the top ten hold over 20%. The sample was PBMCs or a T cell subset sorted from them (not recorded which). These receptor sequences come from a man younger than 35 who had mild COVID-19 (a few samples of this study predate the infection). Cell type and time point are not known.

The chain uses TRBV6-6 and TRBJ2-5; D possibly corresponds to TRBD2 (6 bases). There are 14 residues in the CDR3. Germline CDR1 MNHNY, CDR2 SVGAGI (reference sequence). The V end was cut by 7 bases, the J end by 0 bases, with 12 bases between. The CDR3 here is CASTLGLHQETQYF. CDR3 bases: TGTGCCAGCACCCTGGGACTTCACCAAGAGACCCAGTACTTC.

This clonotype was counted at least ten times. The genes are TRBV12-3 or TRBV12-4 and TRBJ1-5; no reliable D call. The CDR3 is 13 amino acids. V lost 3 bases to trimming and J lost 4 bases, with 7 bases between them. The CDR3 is CASSFSGNQPQHF. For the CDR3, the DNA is TGTGCCAGCAGTTTTTCCGGAAATCAGCCCCAGCATTTT.

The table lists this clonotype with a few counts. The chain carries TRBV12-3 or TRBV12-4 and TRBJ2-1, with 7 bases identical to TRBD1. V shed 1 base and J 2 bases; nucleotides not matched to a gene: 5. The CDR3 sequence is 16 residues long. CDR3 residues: CASSLGDSNPYNEQFF. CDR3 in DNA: TGTGCCAGCAGTTTAGGGGACAGCAACCCCTACAATGAGCAGTTCTTC.

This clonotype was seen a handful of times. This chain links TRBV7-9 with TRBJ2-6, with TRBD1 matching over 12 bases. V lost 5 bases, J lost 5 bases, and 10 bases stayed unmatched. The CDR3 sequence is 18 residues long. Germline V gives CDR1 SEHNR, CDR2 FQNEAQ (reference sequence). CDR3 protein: CASSTPGTGGAWANVLTF. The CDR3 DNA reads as TGTGCCAGCAGCACACCCGGGACAGGGGGCGCCTGGGCCAACGTCCTGACTTTC.

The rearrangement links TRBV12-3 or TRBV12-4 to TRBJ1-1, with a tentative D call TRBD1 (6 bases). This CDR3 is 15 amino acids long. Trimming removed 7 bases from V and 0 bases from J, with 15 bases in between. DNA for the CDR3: TGTGCCAGCACCGGGACACTCCAACTGAACACTGAAGCTTTCTTT. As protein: CASTGTLQLNTEAFF.

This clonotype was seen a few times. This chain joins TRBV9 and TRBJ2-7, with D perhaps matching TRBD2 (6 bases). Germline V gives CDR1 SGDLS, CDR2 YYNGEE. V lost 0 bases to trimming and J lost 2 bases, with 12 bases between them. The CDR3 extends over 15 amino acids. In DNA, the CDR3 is TGTGCCAGCAGCGTAGGAGCGGGCGGAACCTACGAGCAGTACTTC. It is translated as CASSVGAGGTYEQYF.

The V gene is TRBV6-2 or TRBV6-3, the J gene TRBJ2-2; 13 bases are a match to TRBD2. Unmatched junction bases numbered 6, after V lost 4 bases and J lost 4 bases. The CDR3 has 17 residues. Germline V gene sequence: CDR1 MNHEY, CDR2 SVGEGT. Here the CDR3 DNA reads TGTGCCAGCAGTTGGACTAGCGGGGGCCGCGTCACCGGGGAGCTGTTTTTT. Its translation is CASSWTSGGRVTGELFF.

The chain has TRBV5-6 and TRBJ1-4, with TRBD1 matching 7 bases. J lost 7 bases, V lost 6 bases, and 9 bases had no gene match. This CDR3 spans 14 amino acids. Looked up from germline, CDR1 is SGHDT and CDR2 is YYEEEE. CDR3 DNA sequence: TGTGCCAGCATCGCACAGGGGATGGGTGAAAAACTGTTTTTT. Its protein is CASIAQGMGEKLFF.

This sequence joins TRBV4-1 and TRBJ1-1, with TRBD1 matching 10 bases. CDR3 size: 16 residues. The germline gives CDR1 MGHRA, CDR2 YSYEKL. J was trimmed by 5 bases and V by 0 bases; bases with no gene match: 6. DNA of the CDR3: TGCGCCAGCAGCCAAGATCCGGGACAGGGGAGGACTGAAGCTTTCTTT. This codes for CASSQDPGQGRTEAFF.

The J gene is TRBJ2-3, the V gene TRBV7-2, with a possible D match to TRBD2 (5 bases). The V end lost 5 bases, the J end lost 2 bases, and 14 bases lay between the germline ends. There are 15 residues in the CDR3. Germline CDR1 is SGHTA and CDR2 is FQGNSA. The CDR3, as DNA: TGTGCCAGCAGCCCCCCTGAGGGAGTCACAGATACGCAGTATTTT. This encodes CASSPPEGVTDTQYF.

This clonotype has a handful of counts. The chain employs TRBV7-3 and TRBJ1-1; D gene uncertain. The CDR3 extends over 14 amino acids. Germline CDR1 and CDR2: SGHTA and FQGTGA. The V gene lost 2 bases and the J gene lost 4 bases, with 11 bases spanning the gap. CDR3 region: CASSLGGSVTEAFF. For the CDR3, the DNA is TGTGCCAGCAGCTTAGGTGGGTCTGTCACTGAAGCTTTCTTT.

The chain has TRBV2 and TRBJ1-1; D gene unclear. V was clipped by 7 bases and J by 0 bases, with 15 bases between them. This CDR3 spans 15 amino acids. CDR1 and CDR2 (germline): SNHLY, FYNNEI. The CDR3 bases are TGTGCCAGCACGGGGTTCCGGGGAATGAACACTGAAGCTTTCTTT. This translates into CASTGFRGMNTEAFF. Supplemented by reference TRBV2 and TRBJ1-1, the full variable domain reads EPEVTQTPSHQVTQMGQEVILRCVPISNHLYFYWYRQILGQKVEFLVSFYNNEISEKSEIFDDQFSVERPDGSNFTLKIRSTKLEDSAMYFCASTGFRGMNTEAFFGQGTRLTVV.